The clone carrying this T cell receptor (beta chain) occurred a few times. Its antigen is unknown. In germline, CDR1 is DFQATT, CDR2 SNEGSKA (reference sequence). The CDR3 length is 13 residues. This record belongs to a study of blood T cells in healthy people across ages. Whole-study results and caveats: The recorded TCR beta diversity per million T cells decreased in a roughly linear manner with age.

The use of a sample-barcoded 5' primer and a J-beta primer mix characterized a second PCR of about 6 to 11 cycles. The template-switch adaptor was a 5' adaptor with 12 random nucleotides. It tagged each cDNA molecule. Any given sample supplied a minimum of 3 million CDR3-containing paired-end reads. TCRdb re-called the 5' RACE reads with MiXCR, one entry per CDR3 protein. The table lists 800,000 or so distinct CDR3 sequences, around two thirds of them singletons. What was sequenced was blood. The chain is built from TRBV20-1 and TRBJ2-7; 11 bases align to TRBD2. The J call may be incorrect, as the DNA end agrees better with TRBJ2-5. The receptor was derived from a man aged 25 to 40 in good health. The CDR3 nucleotides are TGCAGTGCTTATAGCGGGGGGGGAGAGACCCAGTACTTC. Translating gives CSAYSGGGETQYF.